This TCR beta chain is drawn from a study of T cell repertoires in cytomegalovirus infection. In the study overall: Public TCR beta signatures provided an indication of both CMV infection and a matching HLA type.

Note on this clonotype: Its antigen is currently unknown.

V lost 3 bases to trimming and J lost 2 bases, with 8 bases between them. Germline CDR1 reads MDHEN; CDR2 reads SYDVKM. The length of the CDR3 is 14 residues. TCRdb ran MiXCR on the reads and lists one entry per CDR3 protein. The sample includes 700,000 to 950,000 distinct CDR3 sequences, about 33% of them seen just once. The V and J genes are TRBV28 and TRBJ2-4; TRBD2 might be the D (5 bases). Material: cultured CD8+ T cells from PBMCs, obtained from culture after CMV antigen stimulation. The TCR was taken from a human donor in good health (CMV status not recorded). Some clones in this sample may be carry-over from other donors' samples. As DNA, the CDR3 is TGTGCCAGCAGTTTGCCGGGATCCAAAAACATTCAGTACTTC. Translating gives CASSLPGSKNIQYF.